Below, 15 T cell receptor beta chains from the same sample are listed, as sequenced in a study. TCRdb called the RT-PCR reads again in MiXCR, with one record for every CDR3 protein. This sample has hundreds of thousands of distinct CDR3 sequences, with 14% found just once. The sequenced sample was memory CD4+ T cells from blood. The receptor set was obtained from a female donor in good health, serving as a healthy control.

There are a few counts of this clonotype. The gene calls are TRBV12-3 or TRBV12-4 and TRBJ2-1; 7 bases line up with TRBD2. CDR3 size: 16 residues. The trim removed 2 bases at V and 7 bases at J, leaving 11 bases unmatched. The CDR3 DNA is TGTGCCAGCAGTTTAAGTTGGGGGGAGGGCCCGAATGAGCAGTTCTTC. Residues: CASSLSWGEGPNEQFF.

The V gene is TRBV3-1, the J gene TRBJ2-7; 7 bases are shared with TRBD2. The CDR3 spans 16 residues. V shed 3 bases, J shed 7 bases, and the junction held 15 bases outside the gene matches. From germline, CDR1 is LGHDT and CDR2 YNNKEL (reference sequence). Written as DNA, the CDR3 is TGTGCCAGCAGCCAGACCTCTAGCGGCTCCGTGGGGGAGCAGTACTTC. As protein: CASSQTSSGSVGEQYF.

This rearrangement joins TRBV5-6 to TRBJ2-2; the D is unclear. V was cut by 0 bases and J by 4 bases, with 7 bases left in between. The CDR3 consists of 14 residues. Germline CDR1 SGHDT, CDR2 YYEEEE. CDR3 loop: CASSLVVLTGELFF. For the CDR3, the DNA is TGTGCCAGCAGCTTGGTCGTTCTCACCGGGGAGCTGTTTTTT. Variable domain in full (rest from reference TRBV5-6 and TRBJ2-2): DAGVTQSPTHLIKTRGQQVTLRCSPKSGHDTVSWYQQALGQGPQFIFQYYEEEERQRGNFPDRFSGHQFPNYSSELNVNALLLGDSALYLCASSLVVLTGELFFGEGSRLTVL.

This clonotype came up many times. This chain joins TRBV5-1 and TRBJ2-5; weak D call: TRBD2 (5 bases). Germline values: CDR1 SGHRS, CDR2 YFSETQ. This CDR3 contains 16 residues. With 5 bases removed from V and 1 base from J, the gap between germline ends came to 18 bases. CDR3 sequence (DNA): TGCGCCAGCAGGGTCGGGAATCCGAACCTCCAAGAGACCCAGTACTTC. Translated: CASRVGNPNLQETQYF.

V and J are TRBV21-1 and TRBJ2-1; TRBD1 is taken as the D call from the table, unchecked against the DNA. TRBV21-1 is recorded as a pseudogene. The CDR3 is 16 amino acids. The CDR3 sequence: CASSPQFRGMGDEQFF. In DNA form, the CDR3 reads TGTGCCAGCAGTCCTCAGTTTAGGGGTATGGGGGATGAGCAGTTCTTC.

The chain has TRBV19 and TRBJ2-7; tentatively, D is TRBD2 (5 bases). With 3 bases removed from V and 3 bases from J, the gap between germline ends came to 15 bases. Per the germline V gene, CDR1 is LNHDA and CDR2 is SQIVND (reference sequence). The CDR3 spans 15 residues. CDR3 in amino acids: CASSIRAGDYYEQYF. CDR3 in DNA: TGTGCCAGTAGTATCCGGGCAGGTGACTACTACGAGCAGTACTTC. Filled out from reference TRBV19 and TRBJ2-7, the complete variable domain reads DGGITQSPKYLFRKEGQNVTLSCEQNLNHDAMYWYRQDPGQGLRLIYYSQIVNDFQKGDIAEGYSVSREKKESFPLTVTSAQKNPTAFYLCASSIRAGDYYEQYFGPGTRLTVT.

This chain connects TRBV6-6 to TRBJ2-5; D remains ambiguous. The CDR3 length is 12 residues. The V gene lost 2 bases and the J gene lost 5 bases, with 6 bases spanning the gap. The germline V gene has CDR1 MNHNY and CDR2 SVGAGI (reference sequence). CDR3 nucleotide sequence: TGTGCCAGCAGTTACCCATCGGAGACCCAGTACTTC. This gives the protein CASSYPSETQYF.

This clonotype was observed a handful of times. This sequence joins TRBV20-1 and TRBJ2-3, with D perhaps assigned TRBD1 or TRBD2 (5 bases each). Looked up from germline, CDR1 is DFQATT and CDR2 is SNEGSKA (reference sequence). Trimming took 6 bases from V and 2 from J, leaving 15 bases between them. This CDR3 has 14 residues. Written as DNA, the CDR3 is TGCAGTGCGAAACCGGGACCGTCCACAGATACGCAGTATTTT. Its protein is CSAKPGPSTDTQYF.

This clonotype was detected only a few times. The chain links TRBV18 to TRBJ2-1; TRBD1 might be the D (5 bases). Germline V gene data show CDR1 as KGHSH and CDR2 as LQKENI. The V and J ends lost 0 bases and 10 bases respectively, with 19 bases between them. The CDR3 is 16 amino acids. Here the CDR3 DNA reads TGTGCCAGCTCACCACCTTTTGGCCAGGGAAAGGTCGAGCAGTTCTTC. It codes for CASSPPFGQGKVEQFF.

This clonotype was observed a handful of times. The chain is built from TRBV12-3 or TRBV12-4 and TRBJ2-2, with TRBD1 as a possible D gene (7 bases). This CDR3 is built from 14 residues. Trimming shortened V by 7 bases and J by 4 bases, and 13 bases separated the two germline ends. The CDR3 region has the DNA TGTGCCAGCAACCGGCAGGGGGGCACCGGGGAGCTGTTTTTT. Translating gives CASNRQGGTGELFF.

This clonotype has a handful of counts. The chain carries TRBV7-2 and TRBJ1-2; 8 positions match TRBD1. Germline V gives CDR1 SGHTA, CDR2 FQGNSA. The trim removed 5 bases at V and 3 bases at J, leaving 8 bases unmatched. The CDR3 is 15 amino acids. CDR3 nucleotide sequence: TGTGCCAGCAGCGACGCAGGGGGCTACGACTATGGCTACACCTTC. It translates to CASSDAGGYDYGYTF.

The chain employs TRBV30 and TRBJ1-3; no clear D. There are 14 residues in the CDR3. Germline CDR1 and CDR2: GTSNPN and SVGIG (reference sequence). Trimming took off 4 bases at V and 0 bases at J, with 10 bases between the two ends. As DNA, the CDR3 is TGTGCCTGGATAAGACTCCGCTCTGGAAACACCATATATTTT. Encoded protein: CAWIRLRSGNTIYF.

This clonotype was seen just once. The V call is TRBV7-2, the J call TRBJ1-2; possibly TRBD1 for D (5 bases). This CDR3 region has 14 residues. V was pared by 1 base and J by 7 bases, with 13 bases between. Germline V gene sequence: CDR1 SGHTA, CDR2 FQGNSA. CDR3 protein: CASSLDMGVGGYTF. DNA of the CDR3: TGTGCCAGCAGCTTAGATATGGGGGTGGGTGGCTACACCTTC.

This clonotype turned up a few times. The CDR3 region is CSARGGTSGNTIYF. CDR3 DNA: TGCAGTGCTAGAGGAGGGACCTCTGGAAACACCATATATTTT. The chain links TRBV20-1 to TRBJ1-3; D perhaps matches TRBD1 (5 bases). The length of the CDR3 is 14 residues. Per the germline V gene, CDR1 is DFQATT and CDR2 is SNEGSKA (reference sequence). Trimming shortened V by 1 base and J by 0 bases, and 7 bases separated the two germline ends.

The chain links TRBV18 to TRBJ2-1, with 8 bases that match TRBD1. Germline assignment: CDR1 KGHSH and CDR2 LQKENI. Losses at the gene ends were 3 bases for V and 8 bases for J; bases not matched to a gene: 9. The CDR3 runs to 15 residues. The CDR3 DNA reads as TGTGCCAGCTCACCCCAAATTGACAGGGGCGATGAGCAGTTCTTC. Translating gives CASSPQIDRGDEQFF.